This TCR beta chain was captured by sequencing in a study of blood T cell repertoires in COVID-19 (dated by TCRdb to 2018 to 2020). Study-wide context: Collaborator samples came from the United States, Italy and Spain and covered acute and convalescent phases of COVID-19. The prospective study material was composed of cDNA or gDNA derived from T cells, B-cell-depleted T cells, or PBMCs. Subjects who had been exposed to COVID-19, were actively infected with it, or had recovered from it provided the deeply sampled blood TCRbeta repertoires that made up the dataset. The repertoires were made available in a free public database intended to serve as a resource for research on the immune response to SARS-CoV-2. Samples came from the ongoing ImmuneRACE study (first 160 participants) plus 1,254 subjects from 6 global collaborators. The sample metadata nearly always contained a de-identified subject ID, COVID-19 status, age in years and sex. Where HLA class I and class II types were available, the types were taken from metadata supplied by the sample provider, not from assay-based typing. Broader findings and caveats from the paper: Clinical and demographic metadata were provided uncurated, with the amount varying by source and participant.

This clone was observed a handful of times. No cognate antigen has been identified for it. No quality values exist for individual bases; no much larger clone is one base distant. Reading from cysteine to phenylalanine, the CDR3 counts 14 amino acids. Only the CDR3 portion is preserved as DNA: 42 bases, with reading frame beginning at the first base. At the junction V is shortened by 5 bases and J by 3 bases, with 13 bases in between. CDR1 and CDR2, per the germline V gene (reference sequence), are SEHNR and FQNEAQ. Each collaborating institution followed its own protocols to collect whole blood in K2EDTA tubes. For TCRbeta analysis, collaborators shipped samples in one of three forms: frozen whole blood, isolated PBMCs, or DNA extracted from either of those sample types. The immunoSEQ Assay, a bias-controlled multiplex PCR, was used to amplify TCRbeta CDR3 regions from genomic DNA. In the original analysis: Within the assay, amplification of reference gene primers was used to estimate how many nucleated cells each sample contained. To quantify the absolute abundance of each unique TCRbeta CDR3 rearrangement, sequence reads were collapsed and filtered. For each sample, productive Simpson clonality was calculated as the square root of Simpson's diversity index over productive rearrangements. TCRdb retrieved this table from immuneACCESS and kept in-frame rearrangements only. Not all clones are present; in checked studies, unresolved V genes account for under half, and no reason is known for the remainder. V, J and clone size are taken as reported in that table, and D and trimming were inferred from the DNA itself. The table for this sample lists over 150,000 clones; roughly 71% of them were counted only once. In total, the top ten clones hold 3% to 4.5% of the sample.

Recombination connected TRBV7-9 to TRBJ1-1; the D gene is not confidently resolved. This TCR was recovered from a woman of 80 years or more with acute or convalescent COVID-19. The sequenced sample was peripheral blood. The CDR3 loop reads CASSPPGVDTEAFF. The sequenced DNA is TGTGCCAGCAGCCCCCCAGGTGTGGACACTGAAGCTTTCTTT.